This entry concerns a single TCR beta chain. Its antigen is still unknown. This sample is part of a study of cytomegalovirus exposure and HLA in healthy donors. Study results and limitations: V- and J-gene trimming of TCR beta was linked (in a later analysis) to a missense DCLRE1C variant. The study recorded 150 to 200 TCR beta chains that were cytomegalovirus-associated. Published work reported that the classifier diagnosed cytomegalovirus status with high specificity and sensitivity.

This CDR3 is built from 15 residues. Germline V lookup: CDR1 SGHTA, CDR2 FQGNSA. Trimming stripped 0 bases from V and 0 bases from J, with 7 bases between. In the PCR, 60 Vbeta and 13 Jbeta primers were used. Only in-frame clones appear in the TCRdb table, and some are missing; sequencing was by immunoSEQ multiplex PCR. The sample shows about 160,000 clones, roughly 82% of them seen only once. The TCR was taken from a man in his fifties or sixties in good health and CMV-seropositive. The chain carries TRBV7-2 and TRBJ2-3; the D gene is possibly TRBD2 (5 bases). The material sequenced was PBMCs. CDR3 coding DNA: TGTGCCAGCAGCTTAGCGCGGGTCAGCACAGATACGCAGTATTTT. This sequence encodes CASSLARVSTDTQYF.